This T cell receptor (beta chain) came from a study of T cell responses to AZD1222 COVID-19 vaccine. Repertoires were generated with immunoSEQ multiplex PCR, while TCRdb's copy carries only in-frame clones and drops some. The sample consists of roughly 120,000 clones, just over 85% of them appearing once. Study-wide findings and caveats: The donor group comprised mostly white British people and more females; the analysis possibly underestimated clonal diversity. With dominance at 160-218 and 743-854, vaccine-associated CD4 TCRs spanned spike.

In this sample, this clone turned up a few times. The antigen is unknown. Germline lookup yields CDR1 MNHNY and CDR2 SVGAGI (reference sequence). Germline trimming cut 10 bases from V and 4 bases from J; bases unmatched to any gene: 11. This CDR3 comprises 14 residues. The sequencing used peripheral blood, collected on day 0 of AZD1222 vaccination. The clonotype was recovered from an adult in good health. The gene calls are TRBV6-6 and TRBJ1-2; TRBD1 matches 8 bases. In DNA, the CDR3 is TGTGCCACCGCTCTCCAGGGGGCTATCTATGGCTACACCTTC. It codes for CATALQGAIYGYTF.